Presented here are 24 T cell receptor beta chains from one specimen sequenced in a study of molecular identifiers for immune sequencing clone quantification. From the PCR reads, TCRdb called clonotypes with MiXCR, one entry per CDR3 protein. Of 80,000 to 95,000 distinct CDR3 sequences listed, over 15% are singletons. The sample was naive CD8+ T cells from blood, with Jurkat cell RNA spiked in. Subset specified: FACS-sorted CD8+CD4-CCR7+CD45RA+ naive T cells. The receptors derive from a human donor in good health. Some libraries in this study had Jurkat cell RNA spiked in.

Of note for this clonotype: It may be a read error: a sequence one base away is much more abundant. The J gene is TRBJ2-7, the V gene TRBV7-9, with a tentative D call TRBD1 (6 bases). The germline gives CDR1 SEHNR, CDR2 FQNEAQ (reference sequence). V was clipped by 7 bases and J by 7 bases, with 23 bases between them. The CDR3 is 15 residues long. This CDR3 reads CASTRSDRSLGEQYF. DNA for the CDR3: TGTGCCAGCACCCGATCGGACAGATCTTTGGGGGAGCAGTACTTC.

This clonotype appeared many times. V usage is TRBV6-2 or TRBV6-3 and J usage is TRBJ1-4; D is ambiguous. CDR3 length: 16 residues. Germline CDR1 is MNHEY and CDR2 is SVGEGT. The V end was cut by 1 base, the J end by 0 bases, with 9 bases between. CDR3 protein: CASSYLPPATNEKLFF. CDR3 sequence (DNA): TGTGCCAGCAGTTACTTACCACCTGCAACTAATGAAAAACTGTTTTTT.

Only a few counts were recorded for this clonotype. Sequence at one end of the junction differs from germline and may be a read error. The rearrangement uses TRBV3-1 and TRBJ2-7, with 7 bases that match TRBD1. CDR1 and CDR2 (germline): LGHDT, YNNKEL (reference sequence). The CDR3 is 18 amino acids. This CDR3 is CASRQVVPTGAVSYEQYF. The CDR3 nucleotides read TGTGCCAGCAGGCAAGTAGTCCCTACAGGGGCCGTCTCCTACGAGCAGTACTTC.

This clonotype showed up many times. The rearrangement uses TRBV29-1 and TRBJ2-3, with D perhaps TRBD2 (5 bases). The V and J ends lost 3 bases and 0 bases respectively, with 13 bases between them. The CDR3 loop spans 15 amino acids. Germline assignment: CDR1 SQVTM and CDR2 ANQGSEA. The CDR3 nucleotides are TGCAGCGTTGAGGAGCTCCGGACTAGCACAGATACGCAGTATTTT. Protein product: CSVEELRTSTDTQYF.

This clonotype was counted a few times. This rearrangement joins TRBV15 to TRBJ2-7; D is possibly TRBD2 (6 bases). There are 17 residues in the CDR3. Trimming pared 1 base from V and 2 bases from J, leaving 18 bases between. Germline CDR1 reads LNHNV; CDR2 reads YYDKDF (reference sequence). The CDR3 DNA reads as TGTGCCACCAGCAGAGCCTTATCCCGGGAGTTCACCTACGAGCAGTACTTC. This encodes CATSRALSREFTYEQYF.

This clonotype was recorded many times. The chain combines TRBV5-5 with TRBJ1-1, with TRBD1 matching over 7 bases. The CDR3 contains 15 residues. Per germline, CDR1 SGHKS and CDR2 YYEKEE (reference sequence). Trimming removed 0 bases from V and 1 base from J; junction bases left unmatched: 3. The CDR3 region is CASSLVGQTNTEAFF. The CDR3 DNA sequence: TGTGCCAGCAGCTTGGTGGGACAGACGAACACTGAAGCTTTCTTT.

Worth noting for this clonotype: A much bigger clone sits one base away, suggesting this may be a read error. The chain employs TRBV12-3 or TRBV12-4 and TRBJ2-1; D remains ambiguous. V was pared by 4 bases and J by 9 bases, with 4 bases between. The CDR3 is made up of 10 amino acids. The CDR3 bases are TGTGCCAGCAGTTCCTCTGAGCAGTTCTTC. Translation: CASSSSEQFF.

Points on this clonotype: This may be a read error: a much more frequent sequence differs by one nucleotide. V gene TRBV7-2 combines with J gene TRBJ2-7; TRBD2 might be the D (5 bases). Looked up from germline, CDR1 is SGHTA and CDR2 is FQGNSA. The CDR3 has 12 residues. The CDR3 region has the DNA TGTGCCAGCAGATCCGGGATGGACGAGCGGTACTTC. It yields the protein CASRSGMDERYF.

This clonotype has ten or more counts. The rearrangement links TRBV12-5 to TRBJ2-1, with 10 positions matching TRBD1. After removal of 5 bases from V and 9 bases from J, the junction contained 10 bases not matched to a gene. There are 15 residues in the CDR3. Germline CDR1 reads LGHNT; CDR2 reads FRNRAP. CDR3 nucleotides: TGTGCTAGTGGTCCCGGGACAGGGGTGGTAGGTGAGCAGTTCTTC. This translates into CASGPGTGVVGEQFF. Complete variable domain (other parts from reference TRBV12-5 and TRBJ2-1): DARVTQTPRHKVTEMGQEVTMRCQPILGHNTVFWYRQTMMQGLELLAYFRNRAPLDDSGMPKDRFSAEMPDATLATLKIQPSEPRDSAVYFCASGPGTGVVGEQFFGPGTRLTVL.

This clonotype was observed at least ten times. The CDR3 bases are TGCGCCAGCAGCTCCCCCGGTGGCGGGCGCACAGATACGCAGTATTTT. This translates into CASSSPGGGRTDTQYF. This rearrangement joins TRBV5-1 to TRBJ2-3; a weak D match, TRBD2 (5 bases). From germline, CDR1 is SGHRS and CDR2 YFSETQ. With 3 bases removed from V and 1 base from J, the gap between germline ends came to 15 bases. This CDR3 region has 16 residues.

There are many counts of this clonotype. This rearrangement joins TRBV7-2 to TRBJ1-3, with D perhaps TRBD1 (5 bases). Germline assignment: CDR1 SGHTA and CDR2 FQGNSA. CDR3 length: 15 amino acids. The V end was cut by 7 bases, the J end by 0 bases, with 13 bases between. CDR3 residues: CASTPGRSSGNTIYF. CDR3 DNA sequence: TGTGCCAGCACCCCGGGACGTAGCTCTGGAAACACCATATATTTT.

In its sample, this clonotype was seen many times. The V call is TRBV19, the J call TRBJ1-5, with D tentatively TRBD1 (6 bases). Trimming removed 3 bases at V and 1 base at J, with 10 bases between. Germline CDR1 is LNHDA and CDR2 is SQIVND (reference sequence). CDR3 length: 15 residues. CDR3 region: CASSISGASNQPQHF. CDR3 nucleotides: TGTGCCAGTAGTATTTCGGGGGCAAGCAATCAGCCCCAGCATTTT.

This clonotype was counted many times. The chain uses TRBV11-2 and TRBJ2-7; tentative D call: TRBD2 (6 bases). This CDR3 has 13 residues. Germline V gene data show CDR1 as SGHAT and CDR2 as FQNNGV. V lost 4 bases and J 2 bases, leaving 9 bases between the germline ends. The CDR3 nucleotides read TGTGCCAGCAGCTCGGGACTTACCTACGAGCAGTACTTC. It codes for CASSSGLTYEQYF.

At least ten counts were recorded for this clonotype. A read error may explain this, as a much larger clone is one base away. The chain employs TRBV4-1 and TRBJ1-1; TRBD1 is a possible D gene (5 bases). V lost 3 bases, J lost 9 bases, and 14 bases lay in between. From germline, CDR1 is MGHRA and CDR2 YSYEKL. The CDR3 has 13 amino acids. The DNA for the CDR3 is TGCGCCAGCAGCCACGGGGGGGGTACTAAAGCTTTCTTT. It translates to CASSHGGGTKAFF.

This clonotype occurred many times. The gene calls are TRBV14 and TRBJ1-5; perhaps TRBD1 as D (5 bases). The length of the CDR3 is 15 residues. CDR1 SGHDN and CDR2 FVKESK come from the germline V gene. Trimming pared 2 bases from V and 2 bases from J, leaving 10 bases between. In DNA form, the CDR3 reads TGTGCCAGCAGCCAACAGGGTCGGTGCAATCAGCCCCAGCATTTT. As protein: CASSQQGRCNQPQHF. The whole variable domain, filled in from reference TRBV14 and TRBJ1-5, reads EAGVTQFPSHSVIEKGQTVTLRCDPISGHDNLYWYRRVMGKEIKFLLHFVKESKQDESGMPNNRFLAERTGGTYSTLKVQPAELEDSGVYFCASSQQGRCNQPQHFGDGTRLSIL.

The sample holds many counts of this clonotype. The chain couples TRBV12-3 or TRBV12-4 to TRBJ1-5; possibly TRBD1 for D (5 bases). V shed 0 bases and J shed 6 bases, with 9 bases lying between them. The CDR3 totals 14 residues. CDR3 sequence reads: CASSLAPGGQPQHF. In DNA form, the CDR3 reads TGTGCCAGCAGTTTAGCCCCGGGGGGTCAGCCCCAGCATTTT.

This clonotype was found many times. This chain joins TRBV28 and TRBJ2-7; D gene ambiguous. This CDR3 is built from 11 residues. Per the germline V gene, CDR1 is MDHEN and CDR2 is SYDVKM. Trimming removed 2 bases at V and 6 bases at J, with 5 bases between. The CDR3 DNA reads TGTGCCAGCAGTTTACGCTTCGAGCAGTACTTC. Protein product: CASSLRFEQYF.

In the case of this clonotype: The conserved closing phenylalanine or tryptophan is absent in this CDR3, likely reflecting a read error. It is unclear where the CDR3 begins or ends on the DNA, so no DNA is shown, and the CDR3 is as TCRdb lists it. The chain carries TRBV6-2 or TRBV6-3 and TRBJ2-6. The CDR3 spans 15 amino acids, including both terminal residues. The germline V gene has CDR1 MNHEY and CDR2 SVGEGT. This CDR3 is CASSKQESGANVMTL.

The chain employs TRBV15 and TRBJ1-1; 9 bases map to TRBD1. The J segment lost 5 bases and the V segment lost 0 bases, leaving 13 bases of the junction unmatched. Germline V CDR1 and CDR2: LNHNV, YYDKDF (reference sequence). This CDR3 comprises 18 residues. The CDR3 spells CATSRDKREQGALTEAFF. CDR3 nucleotide sequence: TGTGCCACCAGCAGAGATAAAAGGGAACAGGGGGCGCTGACTGAAGCTTTCTTT.

This chain connects TRBV28 to TRBJ2-7; 7 bases fit TRBD1. Germline loops: CDR1 MDHEN, CDR2 SYDVKM. The CDR3 loop spans 14 amino acids. The ends lost 4 bases at V and 2 bases at J; junction bases unmatched: 5. CDR3 amino acids: CASSSTGVAYEQYF. CDR3 sequence (DNA): TGTGCCAGCAGTTCAACAGGGGTGGCCTACGAGCAGTACTTC.

This clonotype was recorded many times. The rearrangement joins TRBV6-2 or TRBV6-3 to TRBJ2-5, with 11 bases aligning to TRBD2. The CDR3 contains 16 residues. With 6 bases clipped from V and 4 bases from J, the junction kept 10 bases outside the gene matches. The germline CDR1 and CDR2 sequences are MNHEY and SVGEGT. The CDR3 reads CASSSGSGRAGETQYF. The CDR3 DNA reads as TGTGCCAGCAGCTCTGGTAGCGGGAGGGCCGGAGAGACCCAGTACTTC.

About this clonotype: A much bigger clone sits one base away, suggesting this may be a read error. This chain uses TRBV9 with TRBJ2-3, with TRBD2 matching 8 bases. Trimming cost V 3 bases and J 3 bases; bases outside gene matches: 9. The CDR3 has 16 residues. Germline loops: CDR1 SGDLS, CDR2 YYNGEE. CDR3 in amino acids: CASSEGTCGGTDTQYF. The CDR3 nucleotides read TGTGCCAGCAGCGAAGGGACTTGCGGGGGGACAGATACGCAGTATTTT.

This clonotype was seen a handful of times. V usage is TRBV7-6 and J usage is TRBJ2-7; D is perhaps TRBD2 (6 bases). Germline assignment: CDR1 SGHVS and CDR2 FNYEAQ. Trimming took off 5 bases at V and 5 bases at J, with 22 bases between the two ends. The CDR3 is 16 amino acids. DNA for the CDR3: TGTGCCAGCAGCCCATACGGAGGGCTTCAACCCCACGAGCAGTACTTC. It yields the protein CASSPYGGLQPHEQYF.

Comments on this clonotype: A much bigger clone sits one base away, suggesting this may be a read error. The chain uses TRBV6-2 or TRBV6-3 and TRBJ2-7, with 7 bases lining up with TRBD2. This CDR3 is built from 13 residues. Germline lookup yields CDR1 MNHEY and CDR2 SVGEGT. In DNA, the CDR3 is TGTGCCGGCAGTTACGGGACTACCTACGAGCAGTACTTC. Residues: CAGSYGTTYEQYF.